The 10 T cell receptor beta chains listed next were all sequenced from one sample in a study of T cell changes during pregnancy in multiple sclerosis. Data came from immunoSEQ multiplex PCR; TCRdb stores just in-frame clones and leaves some out. The table lists tens of thousands of clones, around 90% of them singletons. The input for sequencing was peripheral blood, taken before pregnancy. These receptors were obtained from a female donor with multiple sclerosis, enrolled in a pregnancy study.

This chain joins TRBV5-4 and TRBJ2-6, with D possibly TRBD1 on 6 matching bases. Germline CDR1 SGHNT, CDR2 YYREEE (reference sequence). Trimming stripped 3 bases from V and 3 bases from J, with 13 bases between. The CDR3 has 16 residues. The CDR3, as DNA: TGTGCCAGCAGCTCCCACAGGGTTGTTGGGGCCAACGTCCTGACTTTC. Residues: CASSSHRVVGANVLTF.

V gene TRBV6-1 combines with J gene TRBJ2-7; tentative D call: TRBD2 (6 bases). Trimming cost V 5 bases and J 4 bases, with 12 bases left between them. The CDR3 length is 13 residues. CDR1 is MNHNS and CDR2 is SASEGT in the germline V gene. The CDR3 bases are TGTGCCAGCAGTAACCTTAGCGGTTACGAGCAGTACTTC. Translated: CASSNLSGYEQYF.

In this sample, this clone turned up once. As DNA, the CDR3 is TGTGCCAGCAGCGCCGGGACAGGACCCTACGAGCAGTACTTC. Residues: CASSAGTGPYEQYF. V is TRBV27 and J is TRBJ2-7; TRBD1 matches 8 bases. J lost 2 bases, V lost 6 bases, and 6 bases had no gene match. CDR3 length equals 14 residues. Germline CDR1 and CDR2: MNHEY and SMNVEV (reference sequence).

CDR3 loop: CASSPLTDYEQYF. CDR3 bases: TGTGCCAGCAGTCCCCTGACAGACTACGAGCAGTACTTC. The rearrangement joins TRBV27 to TRBJ2-7; D possibly corresponds to TRBD1 (5 bases). Germline V gives CDR1 MNHEY, CDR2 SMNVEV (reference sequence). The CDR3 has 13 residues. V lost 5 bases and J 3 bases, leaving 11 bases between the germline ends.

V usage is TRBV11-2 and J usage is TRBJ1-1; D is possibly TRBD1 (6 bases). Germline V gene lookup returns CDR1 SGHAT and CDR2 FQNNGV. The V end was cut by 1 base, the J end by 0 bases, with 12 bases between. The length of the CDR3 is 16 residues. The CDR3 region is CASSLALDRMNTEAFF. The CDR3, as DNA: TGTGCCAGCAGCTTAGCACTAGACAGGATGAACACTGAAGCTTTCTTT.

The V call is TRBV2, the J call TRBJ1-1, with D unresolved. The CDR3 consists of 12 residues. Germline CDR1 is SNHLY and CDR2 is FYNNEI. Trimming stripped 6 bases from V and 0 bases from J, with 5 bases between. CDR3 in amino acids: CASRRVNTEAFF. As DNA, the CDR3 is TGTGCCAGCAGGAGGGTGAACACTGAAGCTTTCTTT. Combining the CDR3 with reference TRBV2 and TRBJ1-1 gives the whole variable domain EPEVTQTPSHQVTQMGQEVILRCVPISNHLYFYWYRQILGQKVEFLVSFYNNEISEKSEIFDDQFSVERPDGSNFTLKIRSTKLEDSAMYFCASRRVNTEAFFGQGTRLTVV.

The chain recombines TRBV6-1 with TRBJ1-5, with 8 bases aligning to TRBD1. After removal of 6 bases from V and 0 bases from J, the junction contained 4 bases not matched to a gene. The CDR3 totals 15 residues. The germline CDR1 and CDR2 sequences are MNHNS and SASEGT. CDR3 DNA sequence: TGTGCCAGCAGGCCCGGACAGGGTAGCAATCAGCCCCAGCATTTT. This encodes CASRPGQGSNQPQHF.

The V call is TRBV19, the J call TRBJ1-5, with D possibly matching TRBD1 (6 bases). The CDR3 length is 13 residues. The germline CDR1 and CDR2 sequences are LNHDA and SQIVND (reference sequence). Between the trimmed V and J ends, which lost 7 bases and 7 bases, there was a span of 14 bases. The CDR3 DNA reads as TGTGCCAGTACCACAGGGTCTTGGCAGCCCCAGCATTTT. It codes for CASTTGSWQPQHF. Based on the CDR3 plus reference TRBV19 and TRBJ1-5, the full variable domain is DGGITQSPKYLFRKEGQNVTLSCEQNLNHDAMYWYRQDPGQGLRLIYYSQIVNDFQKGDIAEGYSVSREKKESFPLTVTSAQKNPTAFYLCASTTGSWQPQHFGDGTRLSIL.

The chain uses TRBV15 and TRBJ1-5, with D tentatively TRBD1 (5 bases). The CDR3 runs 19 residues. Germline CDR1 is LNHNV and CDR2 is YYDKDF (reference sequence). Trimming removed 0 bases from V and 0 bases from J, with 18 bases in between. CDR3: CATSRDYTGQGYSNQPQHF. CDR3 DNA: TGTGCCACCAGCAGAGATTATACAGGACAAGGCTATAGCAATCAGCCCCAGCATTTT.

The V call is TRBV7-9, the J call TRBJ1-1, with D unresolved. Germline V CDR1 and CDR2: SEHNR, FQNEAQ (reference sequence). CDR3 length: 14 residues. V dropped 1 base and J dropped 2 bases, with 8 bases sitting between them. The CDR3 loop reads CASSLVPQNTEAFF. In nucleotides, the CDR3 is TGTGCCAGCAGCTTAGTTCCACAAAACACTGAAGCTTTCTTT.